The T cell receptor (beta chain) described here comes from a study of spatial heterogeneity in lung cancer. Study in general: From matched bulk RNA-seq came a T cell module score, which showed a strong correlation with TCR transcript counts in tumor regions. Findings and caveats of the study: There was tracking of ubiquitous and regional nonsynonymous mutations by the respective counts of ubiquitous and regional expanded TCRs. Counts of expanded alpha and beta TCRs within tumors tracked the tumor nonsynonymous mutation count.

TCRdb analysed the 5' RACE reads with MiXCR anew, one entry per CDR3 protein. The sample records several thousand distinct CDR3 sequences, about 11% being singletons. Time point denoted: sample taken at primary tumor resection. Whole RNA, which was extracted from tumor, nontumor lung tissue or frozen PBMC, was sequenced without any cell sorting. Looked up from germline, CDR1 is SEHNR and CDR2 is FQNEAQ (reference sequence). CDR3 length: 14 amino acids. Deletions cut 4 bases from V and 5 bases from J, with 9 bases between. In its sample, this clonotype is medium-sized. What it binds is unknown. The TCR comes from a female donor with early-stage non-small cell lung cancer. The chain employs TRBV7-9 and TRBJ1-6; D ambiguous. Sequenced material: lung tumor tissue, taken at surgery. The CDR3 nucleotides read TGTGCCAGCAGCTATGGCGGCCATAATTCACCCCTCCACTTT. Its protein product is CASSYGGHNSPLHF. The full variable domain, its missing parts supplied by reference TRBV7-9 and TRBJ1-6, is DTGVSQNPRHKITKRGQNVTFRCDPISEHNRLYWYRQTLGQGPEFLTYFQNEAQLEKSRLLSDRFSAERPKGSFSTLEIQRTEQGDSAMYLCASSYGGHNSPLHFGNGTRLTVT.